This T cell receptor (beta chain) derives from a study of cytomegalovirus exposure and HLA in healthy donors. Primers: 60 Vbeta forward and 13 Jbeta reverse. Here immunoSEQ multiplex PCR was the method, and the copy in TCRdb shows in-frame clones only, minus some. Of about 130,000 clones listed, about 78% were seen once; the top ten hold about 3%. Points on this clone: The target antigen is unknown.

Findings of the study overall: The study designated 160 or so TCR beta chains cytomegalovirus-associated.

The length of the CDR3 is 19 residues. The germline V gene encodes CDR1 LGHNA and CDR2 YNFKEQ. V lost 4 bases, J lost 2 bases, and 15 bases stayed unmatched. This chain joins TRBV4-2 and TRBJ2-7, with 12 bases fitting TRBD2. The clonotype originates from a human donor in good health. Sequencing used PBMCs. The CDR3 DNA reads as TGTGCCAGCAGCCTGGGGCTAGCGGGAGGGCCAAGAGTGCCCTACGAGCAGTACTTC. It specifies CASSLGLAGGPRVPYEQYF.